The 12 T cell receptor beta chains given below trace back to one sample, sequenced in a study of blood T cell repertoires in COVID-19. Measured with immunoSEQ multiplex PCR; TCRdb has only the in-frame clones, and not every one. The sample carries fewer than 250,000 clones, approximately 86% recorded once. Sequencing input: peripheral blood. These receptors originate from a woman aged 55 to 70 with active or convalescent COVID-19.

The genes are TRBV7-2 and TRBJ2-1; D gene ambiguous. The V end lost 2 bases, the J end lost 5 bases, and 4 bases lay between the germline ends. CDR3 length equals 12 residues. Germline lookup yields CDR1 SGHTA and CDR2 FQGNSA. CDR3 nucleotide sequence: TGTGCCAGCAGCTTACCGGACAATGAGCAGTTCTTC. Its translation: CASSLPDNEQFF.

The CDR3 nucleotides read TGCAGCGGGGGACAGGGTGGCGGGGAGCTGTTTTTT. Its translation is CSGGQGGGELFF. The chain couples TRBV29-1 to TRBJ2-2; 9 bases align to TRBD1. V lost 7 bases and J lost 7; bases outside the gene matches: 4. Looked up from germline, CDR1 is SQVTM and CDR2 is ANQGSEA. This CDR3 spans 12 amino acids.

The chain employs TRBV27 and TRBJ1-4, with D unclear. V gave up 3 bases and J gave up 4 bases, with 6 bases separating them. In germline, CDR1 is MNHEY, CDR2 SMNVEV (reference sequence). The CDR3 loop spans 13 amino acids. DNA of the CDR3: TGTGCCAGCAGTTTCCGGTTTAATGAAAAACTGTTTTTT. Residues: CASSFRFNEKLFF.

This clone is a singleton in its sample. The V call is TRBV12-3 or TRBV12-4, the J call TRBJ1-1; TRBD1 might be the D (5 bases). V gave up 3 bases and J gave up 6 bases, with 11 bases separating them. The CDR3 covers 13 residues. Here the CDR3 reads CASSFSPGPEAFF. The DNA for the CDR3 is TGTGCCAGCAGTTTTAGTCCAGGGCCTGAAGCTTTCTTT.

V is TRBV2 and J is TRBJ1-2; 7 nucleotides match TRBD1. The ends lost 2 bases at V and 3 bases at J; junction bases unmatched: 6. Germline V gives CDR1 SNHLY, CDR2 FYNNEI. This CDR3 has 15 amino acids. CDR3 region: CASSEKTGQDYGYTF. DNA of the CDR3: TGTGCCAGCAGTGAAAAGACAGGGCAGGACTATGGCTACACCTTC.

The table lists this clone with a few counts. The rearrangement uses TRBV4-1 and TRBJ1-2, with TRBD1 matching 7 bases. Germline trimming cut 4 bases from V and 9 bases from J; bases unmatched to any gene: 14. Per the germline V gene, CDR1 is MGHRA and CDR2 is YSYEKL. The CDR3 runs 15 residues. The CDR3 is CASSLAGTAVRSYTF. Here the CDR3 DNA reads TGCGCCAGCAGCCTAGCCGGGACAGCGGTCAGGAGCTACACCTTC.

V gene TRBV5-6 combines with J gene TRBJ2-7, with D possibly being TRBD1 (5 bases). Germline loops: CDR1 SGHDT, CDR2 YYEEEE. CDR3 length: 14 residues. V was clipped by 1 base and J by 0 bases, with 8 bases between them. This CDR3 reads CASSLWGGSYEQYV. CDR3 nucleotides: TGTGCCAGCAGCTTGTGGGGCGGCTCCTACGAGCAGTACGTC.

The chain recombines TRBV7-8 with TRBJ2-2, with D possibly being TRBD2 (5 bases). Trimming left V 2 bases short and J 7 bases short, with 8 bases between. The length of the CDR3 is 13 residues. Germline V gives CDR1 SGHVS, CDR2 FQNEAQ. CDR3 region: CASSLRGFGELFF. The CDR3 DNA is TGTGCCAGCAGCTTACGGGGATTCGGGGAGCTGTTTTTT.

The chain uses TRBV29-1 and TRBJ1-4; no firm D call. Germline values: CDR1 SQVTM, CDR2 ANQGSEA. This CDR3 is 11 amino acids long. V lost 1 base, J lost 10 bases, and 7 bases lay in between. CDR3 nucleotides: TGCAGCGTTGAAGTAGCCGGAAAACTGTTTTTT. Translated: CSVEVAGKLFF. Using reference TRBV29-1 and TRBJ1-4 for the parts outside the CDR3, the full variable domain is SAVISQKPSRDICQRGTSLTIQCQVDSQVTMMFWYRQQPGQSLTLIATANQGSEATYESGFVIDKFPISRPNLTFSTLTVSNMSPEDSSIYLCSVEVAGKLFFGSGTQLSVL.

The rearrangement joins TRBV29-1 to TRBJ2-1; TRBD2 matches 10 bases. The length of the CDR3 is 13 residues. Germline CDR1 reads SQVTM; CDR2 reads ANQGSEA. Trimming took 6 bases from V and 5 from J; bases not matched to a gene: 4. CDR3 coding DNA: TGCAGCGTGGGGCTAGCGGGGGACAATGAGCAGTTCTTC. The encoded protein is CSVGLAGDNEQFF.

The chain is built from TRBV15 and TRBJ1-5; 8 bases fit TRBD1. Germline-derived CDR1 and CDR2 are LNHNV and YYDKDF (reference sequence). The CDR3 totals 19 residues. V shed 0 bases and J 0 bases; nucleotides not matched to a gene: 10. The CDR3 DNA sequence: TGTGCCACCAGCAGAGATCATCTGACAGGGGTAGATAGCAATCAGCCCCAGCATTTT. Translating it yields CATSRDHLTGVDSNQPQHF.

The chain links TRBV28 to TRBJ2-3; D not certain. Germline loops: CDR1 MDHEN, CDR2 SYDVKM. The ends were cut back, 7 bases at V and 7 bases at J, with 9 bases in the middle. CDR3 length: 11 residues. CDR3: CASTGENTQYF. The CDR3 DNA is TGTGCCAGCACCGGAGAAAATACGCAGTATTTT.